This TCR beta chain stems from a study of blood T cells in healthy people across ages. Combining a sample-barcoded 5' primer with a J-beta primer mix, a second PCR ran for 7 to 11 cycles. TCRdb re-derived calls from the 5' RACE reads in MiXCR, one entry per CDR3 protein. Of under 1,000,000 distinct CDR3 sequences listed, 35% to 40% were seen once; the top ten hold over 10%. Trimming took off 2 bases at V and 7 bases at J, with 6 bases between the two ends. Looked up from germline, CDR1 is MNHNY and CDR2 is SVGAGI (reference sequence). CDR3 length equals 12 residues. In its sample, this clonotype was seen a few times.

The TCR comes from a young man in good health. V and J are TRBV6-6 and TRBJ2-1; no firm D call. Sequenced material: blood. Here the CDR3 DNA reads TGTGCCAGCAGTTACGCCATGAATGAGCAGTTCTTC. This encodes CASSYAMNEQFF.